These T cell receptor beta chains were read from a single sample in a study of vaccination effects on CD4 cells after COVID-19. Their specific antigens are unknown. Here immunoSEQ multiplex PCR was the method, and the copy in TCRdb shows in-frame clones only, minus some. The profile shows around 30,000 clones, 65% to 75% of them singletons. The sample consisted of CD4+ T cells from PBMCs cultured with SARS-CoV-2 spike peptides, taken before COVID-19 vaccination. Receptors were obtained from a human donor who had a prior SARS-CoV-2 infection. CDR3s include the opening cysteine and the closing phenylalanine or tryptophan. The D gene is left open where the match is weak. Some rows mark clone size as missing; the rest say once, few, many or name a class of expanded clone.

v_call	clone_size	j_call	d_call	cdr3_aa	cdr3_nt
TRBV9	-	TRBJ2-1	-	CASSVGGGSYNEQFF	TGTGCCAGCAGCGTAGGAGGGGGCTCCTACAATGAGCAGTTCTTC
TRBV2	-	TRBJ2-7	TRBD1	CASSESNRGVLQQYF	TGTGCCAGCAGTGAGAGTAACAGGGGGGTCCTACAGCAGTACTTC
TRBV28	-	TRBJ2-2	TRBD1	CASSLDGTVHTGELFF	TGTGCCAGCAGTTTAGACGGGACAGTCCACACCGGGGAGCTGTTTTTT
TRBV19	-	TRBJ2-5	-	CASSTGLQETQYF	TGTGCCAGTAGTACAGGACTACAAGAGACCCAGTACTTC
TRBV25-1	-	TRBJ2-5	-	CASSDSRGSGTQYF	TGTGCCAGCAGTGATAGCAGGGGCTCAGGGACCCAGTACTTC
TRBV5-4	once	TRBJ2-7	-	CASSRRGASYEQYF	TGTGCCAGCAGCCGGAGAGGAGCCTCCTACGAGCAGTACTTC
TRBV5-1	medium-sized	TRBJ2-5	-	CASSFSGEETQYF	TGCGCCAGCAGCTTTTCGGGGGAAGAGACCCAGTACTTC
TRBV7-2	-	TRBJ1-2	-	CASSLDPGVGYGYTF	TGTGCCAGCAGCTTAGACCCGGGGGTTGGCTATGGCTACACCTTC
TRBV7-8	-	TRBJ1-2	-	CASSGGAGLVGGYTF	TGTGCCAGCAGCGGAGGGGCAGGACTCGTCGGGGGCTACACCTTC
TRBV9	-	TRBJ2-5	TRBD1	CASSARQGGVETQYF	TGTGCCAGCAGCGCCCGACAGGGGGGCGTGGAGACCCAGTACTTC
TRBV19	few	TRBJ2-3	TRBD2	CASSTLIGTSGGVDTQYF	TGTGCCAGTAGCACGCTAATCGGGACTAGCGGGGGGGTCGATACGCAGTATTTT
TRBV9	-	TRBJ2-7	-	CASSVGEVSVYEQYF	TGTGCCAGCAGCGTAGGTGAGGTGAGCGTTTACGAGCAGTACTTC
TRBV12-5	once	TRBJ2-5	-	CASGPDTGAGTQYF	TGTGCTAGTGGTCCCGATACCGGGGCGGGGACCCAGTACTTC
TRBV6-6	-	TRBJ2-2	-	CASSSAPGVGAGELFF	TGTGCCAGCAGTTCGGCCCCGGGAGTAGGCGCCGGGGAGCTGTTTTTT
TRBV6-1	-	TRBJ2-3	TRBD2	CASSERRGGITDTQYF	TGTGCCAGCAGTGAACGGCGGGGGGGGATCACAGATACGCAGTATTTT
TRBV20-1	-	TRBJ1-1	-	CSASRGGEEAFF	TGCAGTGCTAGTCGTGGGGGAGAAGAAGCTTTCTTT
TRBV2	-	TRBJ1-2	-	CATQIGPSYGYTF	TGTGCCACCCAGATAGGTCCCTCTTATGGCTACACCTTC
TRBV5-4	-	TRBJ2-5	TRBD2	CASSYGLAMQETQYF	TGTGCCAGCAGCTATGGACTAGCGATGCAAGAGACCCAGTACTTC
TRBV6-1	-	TRBJ1-5	-	CASSEVGGDQPQHF	TGTGCCAGCAGTGAGGTGGGGGGGGATCAGCCCCAGCATTTT
TRBV5-1	-	TRBJ1-1	-	CASSLEGLAEAFF	TGCGCCAGCAGCCTGGAAGGGTTGGCTGAAGCTTTCTTT
TRBV9	-	TRBJ2-1	-	CASSEGWGGGNNEQFF	TGTGCCAGCAGCGAGGGGTGGGGCGGAGGAAACAATGAGCAGTTCTTC
TRBV7-2	few	TRBJ2-1	-	CASHAAGEQFF	TGTGCCTCCCATGCGGCGGGGGAGCAGTTCTTC
TRBV9	once	TRBJ1-3	TRBD1	CASSPSTTGNYSGNTIYF	TGTGCCAGCAGCCCCTCCACGACAGGGAACTACTCTGGAAACACCATATATTTT
TRBV15	-	TRBJ2-1	-	CATSRPSFKVNEQFF	TGTGCCACCAGCAGGCCAAGTTTTAAGGTCAATGAGCAGTTCTTC
TRBV18	-	TRBJ1-2	TRBD1	CASSRLQGDRVGYTF	TGTGCCAGCTCACGACTACAGGGGGATCGGGTTGGCTACACCTTC
TRBV10-3	few	TRBJ2-7	TRBD2	CAIRGAGDPYEQYF	TGTGCCATCAGGGGAGCGGGGGACCCCTACGAGCAGTACTTC
TRBV20-1	-	TRBJ2-7	-	CSASYQNYEQYF	TGCAGTGCTAGTTACCAAAACTACGAGCAGTACTTC
TRBV2	-	TRBJ2-3	TRBD1	CASSAGQGGDTQYF	TGTGCCAGCAGTGCGGGACAGGGGGGCGATACGCAGTATTTT
TRBV5-1	-	TRBJ2-5	TRBD1	CASSLGGTEWLGTQYF	TGCGCCAGCAGCTTGGGGGGGACAGAATGGCTCGGGACCCAGTACTTC
TRBV4-2	-	TRBJ2-3	TRBD2	CASSRLYAGVSTDTQYF	TGTGCCAGCAGCCGCCTCTACGCGGGAGTGAGCACAGATACGCAGTATTTT
TRBV6-1	few	TRBJ2-3	-	CASSDVTDTQYF	TGTGCCAGCAGTGATGTAACAGATACGCAGTATTTT
TRBV7-3	-	TRBJ2-5	TRBD2	CASSLAGVGETQYF	TGTGCCAGCAGCTTAGCGGGAGTCGGGGAGACCCAGTACTTC
TRBV5-1	few	TRBJ2-5	-	CASSLTTLGLETQYF	TGCGCCAGCAGCTTGACGACCCTGGGGTTGGAGACCCAGTACTTC
TRBV5-4	-	TRBJ1-2	-	CASRLWGANYGYTF	TGTGCCAGCAGGTTGTGGGGGGCTAACTATGGCTACACCTTC
TRBV18	-	TRBJ1-6	-	CASSGQRTVSYNSPLHF	TGTGCCAGCTCAGGACAGCGCACAGTGTCCTATAATTCACCCCTCCACTTT
TRBV4-1	few	TRBJ2-1	-	CASSQEVRLDYNEQFF	TGCGCCAGCAGCCAAGAGGTCCGGTTGGACTACAATGAGCAGTTCTTC
TRBV18	few	TRBJ1-6	-	CASSPHEGGNSPLHF	TGTGCCAGCTCACCACACGAGGGCGGGAATTCACCCCTCCACTTT
TRBV7-2	-	TRBJ2-1	-	CASSFRTYNEQFF	TGTGCCAGCAGCTTTAGGACATACAATGAGCAGTTCTTC
TRBV6-5	few	TRBJ2-4	-	CASSYSRDGTIQYF	TGTGCCAGCAGTTACTCACGGGACGGTACCATTCAGTACTTC
TRBV18	-	TRBJ1-2	-	CASSPRPNDRSRGGYTF	TGTGCCAGCTCACCGCGACCGAACGACAGGTCCCGTGGTGGCTACACCTTC
TRBV14	-	TRBJ1-2	-	CASSQDRNLKYGYTF	TGTGCCAGCAGCCAAGATCGTAATCTGAAGTATGGCTACACCTTC
TRBV7-9	-	TRBJ2-7	-	CASSFVGRSASYEQYF	TGTGCCAGCAGCTTCGTCGGACGGTCGGCCTCCTACGAGCAGTACTTC